These 26 T cell receptor beta chains came from one sample sequenced in a study of Ad26.COV2.S vaccination and SARS-CoV-2 variants. Treatment here: over 15 received Ad26.COV2.S at low or high dose, single or two shots; a few received placebo; per-sample allocation not given. The samples date from day 63 after the first vaccine or placebo injection. The repertoire was sequenced with immunoSEQ multiplex PCR; TCRdb's copy has only in-frame clones and lacks some. The sample shows around 450,000 clones, roughly 87% of them seen only once. The sample was peripheral blood, taken in a trial of Ad26.COV2.S vaccine versus placebo. Every receptor here comes from a person aged 18-60 years who received the Ad26.COV2.S COVID-19 vaccine or a placebo.

The chain has TRBV11-3 and TRBJ1-4; D possibly corresponds to TRBD1 (6 bases). This CDR3 comprises 16 residues. The V end was cut by 7 bases, the J end by 3 bases, with 18 bases between. Germline assignment: CDR1 SGHNT and CDR2 YENEEA. The CDR3 DNA sequence: TGTGCCAGCACCTATGAGGGGGGACGAGCTAATGAAAAACTGTTTTTT. This codes for CASTYEGGRANEKLFF.

The gene calls are TRBV7-9 and TRBJ2-1, with D possibly being TRBD1 (5 bases). The CDR3 is made up of 14 amino acids. Trimming took off 3 bases at V and 6 bases at J, with 12 bases between the two ends. Germline V CDR1 and CDR2: SEHNR, FQNEAQ (reference sequence). Here the CDR3 reads CASSFWQGGNEQFF. The CDR3 DNA reads TGTGCCAGCAGCTTCTGGCAGGGCGGCAATGAGCAGTTCTTC.

The genes are TRBV5-1 and TRBJ2-1; 9 bases are shared with TRBD1. V trimming: 0 bases; J trimming: 3 bases; junction bases outside the gene matches: 7. CDR3 length: 17 amino acids. CDR1 and CDR2 from the germline V gene are SGHRS and YFSETQ. In nucleotides, the CDR3 is TGCGCCAGCAGCTTGGTCCGGGACAGGGTTGACTACAATGAGCAGTTCTTC. This gives the protein CASSLVRDRVDYNEQFF.

The gene calls are TRBV25-1 and TRBJ1-1, with D possibly TRBD1 on 6 matching bases. Germline lookup yields CDR1 MGHDK and CDR2 SYGVNS. CDR3 length: 11 residues. Trimming shortened V by 5 bases and J by 8 bases, and 9 bases separated the two germline ends. This CDR3 reads CASSSGTEAFF. DNA for the CDR3: TGTGCCAGCAGTTCCGGGACAGAAGCTTTCTTT.

This rearrangement joins TRBV6-4 to TRBJ2-3, with 9 bases identical to TRBD2. The CDR3 is 16 residues long. Germline assignment: CDR1 MRHNA and CDR2 SNTAGT. J lost 3 bases, V lost 0 bases, and 4 bases had no gene match. The CDR3 sequence: CASSDSAGGETDTQYF. The CDR3, as DNA: TGTGCCAGCAGTGACTCGGCGGGGGGGGAAACAGATACGCAGTATTTT.

This chain uses TRBV9 with TRBJ2-7, with D unclear. The CDR3 is 15 residues long. V lost 6 bases and J 0 bases, leaving 16 bases between the germline ends. Germline V gene lookup returns CDR1 SGDLS and CDR2 YYNGEE. The CDR3 DNA is TGTGCCAGCAAACTCCCCCGCTTTCTCTCCTACGAGCAGTACGTC. Protein: CASKLPRFLSYEQYV.

This clone has just a few counts. The chain carries TRBV4-2 and TRBJ2-2, with D tentatively TRBD2 (5 bases). Trimming took 0 bases from V and 7 from J, leaving 9 bases between them. CDR1 is LGHNA, CDR2 YNFKEQ, per germline. The length of the CDR3 is 14 residues. CDR3 protein: CASSQEPGVGELFF. CDR3 nucleotide sequence: TGTGCCAGCAGCCAAGAACCCGGGGTCGGGGAGCTGTTTTTT.

This clone has only a few counts. J is TRBJ2-1 and V is TRBV10-3; D gene uncertain. Trimming stripped 8 bases from V and 0 bases from J, with 8 bases between. Germline V lookup: CDR1 ENHRY, CDR2 SYGVKD. This CDR3 region has 13 residues. The CDR3 here is CAIVLGSYNEQFF. The CDR3 DNA sequence: TGTGCCATCGTATTGGGCTCCTACAATGAGCAGTTCTTC.

In regard to this clone: At one of its ends the junction is not consistent with the germline gene, which may arise from a read error. The CDR3 here is CASTSEAEVF. For the CDR3, the DNA is TGTGCCAGCACCTCGGAAGCTGAGGTCTTC. This sequence joins TRBV2 and TRBJ2-1, with D unresolved. Germline CDR1 is SNHLY and CDR2 is FYNNEI. The CDR3 covers 10 residues. The complete variable domain, with remaining parts taken from reference TRBV2 and TRBJ2-1, reads EPEVTQTPSHQVTQMGQEVILRCVPISNHLYFYWYRQILGQKVEFLVSFYNNEISEKSEIFDDQFSVERPDGSNFTLKIRSTKLEDSAMYFCASTSEAEVFGPGTRLTVL.

This chain links TRBV29-1 with TRBJ2-2; 7 nucleotides match TRBD1. Germline V lookup: CDR1 SQVTM, CDR2 ANQGSEA. After removal of 6 bases from V and 3 bases from J, the junction contained 7 bases not matched to a gene. The CDR3 length is 14 residues. The CDR3 DNA reads as TGCAGCGTCAAACCGGGACAGTACACCGGGGAGCTGTTTTTT. It specifies CSVKPGQYTGELFF.

The chain uses TRBV4-3 and TRBJ1-5; 8 positions agree with TRBD1. Germline CDR1 reads LGHNA; CDR2 reads YSLEER. The CDR3 contains 18 residues. V shed 5 bases and J 6 bases; nucleotides not matched to a gene: 18. The CDR3 DNA reads as TGCGCCAGCAGCGAAAGTCATTTCCGGGGGACAGGAGGTCAGCCCCAGCATTTT. Its translation is CASSESHFRGTGGQPQHF.

The rearrangement joins TRBV6-5 to TRBJ2-7; D remains unclear. V lost 0 bases to trimming and J lost 6 bases, with 9 bases between them. The germline V gene has CDR1 MNHEY and CDR2 SVGAGI. The CDR3 runs 13 residues. DNA of the CDR3: TGTGCCAGCAGTTACTCAGTCGTCCTCGAGCAGTACGTC. The encoded protein is CASSYSVVLEQYV.

The chain is built from TRBV11-2 and TRBJ2-5, with TRBD2 as a possible D gene (5 bases). V lost 5 bases and J lost 4, with 17 bases in between. Per germline, CDR1 SGHAT and CDR2 FQNNGV. The CDR3 totals 15 residues. The CDR3 sequence is CASSPTGVSTETQYF. CDR3 in DNA: TGTGCCAGCAGCCCAACCGGGGTGTCCACAGAGACCCAGTACTTC.

The genes are TRBV3-1 (or the pseudogene TRBV3-2) and TRBJ2-5; D unresolved. This CDR3 has 8 amino acids. Trimming left V 8 bases short and J 5 bases short, with 0 bases between. CDR1 is LGHDT and CDR2 is YNNKEL in the germline V gene (reference sequence). CDR3: CASETQYF. For the CDR3, the DNA is TGTGCCAGCGAGACCCAGTACTTC.

J is TRBJ1-4 and V is TRBV6-4; no definite D call. The V and J ends lost 0 bases and 6 bases respectively, with 11 bases between them. Germline values: CDR1 MRHNA, CDR2 SNTAGT. This CDR3 has 15 amino acids. As DNA, the CDR3 is TGTGCCAGCAGTGACTCGAAAGGGATTCATGAAAAACTGTTTTTT. Translating gives CASSDSKGIHEKLFF.

The genes are TRBV5-6 and TRBJ2-5; D ambiguous. Per the germline V gene, CDR1 is SGHDT and CDR2 is YYEEEE. The ends were cut back, 2 bases at V and 0 bases at J, with 8 bases in the middle. The CDR3 is made up of 14 amino acids. CDR3 nucleotides: TGTGCCAGCAGCTTTACGGTAAACCAAGAGACCCAGTACTTC. This sequence encodes CASSFTVNQETQYF.

This clone was detected once. V and J are TRBV4-2 and TRBJ1-1, with 8 bases lining up with TRBD1. V dropped 1 base and J dropped 3; count of bases not matched to a gene: 4. Germline CDR1 reads LGHNA; CDR2 reads YNFKEQ. The CDR3 spans 15 residues. CDR3 sequence (DNA): TGTGCCAGCAGCCAAGTCCAGACAGGGGACACTGAAGCTTTCTTT. It yields the protein CASSQVQTGDTEAFF.

The CDR3 nucleotides read TGTGCCAGCTCACCACAGGGACAGGCTCAGTACTTC. Translated, it gives CASSPQGQAQYF. The chain joins TRBV18 to TRBJ2-4; TRBD1 matches at 8 bases. V trimming: 1 base; J trimming: 12 bases; junction bases outside the gene matches: 2. This CDR3 comprises 12 residues. From germline, CDR1 is KGHSH and CDR2 LQKENI.

V and J are TRBV2 and TRBJ1-4, with 7 bases identical to TRBD1. V shed 5 bases and J 8 bases; nucleotides not matched to a gene: 5. Germline CDR1 and CDR2: SNHLY and FYNNEI. CDR3 size: 13 residues. DNA of the CDR3: TGTGCCAGCAGTCGACAGGGTGGAGAAAAACTGTTTTTT. It codes for CASSRQGGEKLFF.

In its sample, this clone was seen once. V gene TRBV5-6 combines with J gene TRBJ1-2; D uncertain. The CDR3 covers 17 residues. Trimming removed 1 base from V and 0 bases from J, with 16 bases in between. Germline V gives CDR1 SGHDT, CDR2 YYEEEE. The CDR3 reads CASSLLWSADANYGYTF. The CDR3 DNA is TGTGCCAGCAGCTTGTTGTGGTCGGCAGATGCTAACTATGGCTACACCTTC.

J is TRBJ1-1 and V is TRBV12-3 or TRBV12-4; the D gene is possibly TRBD1 (5 bases). V was trimmed by 8 bases and J by 2 bases, leaving 12 bases between them. The CDR3 runs 13 residues. The CDR3 is CASGDRLNTEAFF. The CDR3 bases are TGTGCCAGCGGTGACAGACTAAACACTGAAGCTTTCTTT.

This sequence joins TRBV4-2 and TRBJ1-1; no reliable D call. CDR3 size: 16 residues. Germline loops: CDR1 LGHNA, CDR2 YNFKEQ. V lost 3 bases, J lost 0 bases, and 14 bases lay in between. The chain's CDR3 is CASSQIKGQMNTEAFF. The DNA for the CDR3 is TGTGCCAGCAGCCAGATTAAAGGCCAGATGAACACTGAAGCTTTCTTT.

The rearrangement uses TRBV19 and TRBJ1-5, with no clear D. Germline V gene sequence: CDR1 LNHDA, CDR2 SQIVND (reference sequence). The CDR3 spans 13 residues. V was clipped by 6 bases and J by 5 bases, with 11 bases between them. CDR3 protein: CASSYGRDQPQHF. DNA for the CDR3: TGTGCCAGTAGCTACGGGAGGGATCAGCCCCAGCATTTT.

This clone has a handful of counts. This chain joins TRBV12-3 or TRBV12-4 and TRBJ1-6; D unresolved. Trimming stripped 7 bases from V and 9 bases from J, with 10 bases between. The CDR3 extends over 12 amino acids. CDR3 bases: TGTGCCAGCACTCGGTCTTCTTCACCCCTCCACTTT. Protein product: CASTRSSSPLHF.

The rearrangement uses TRBV6-5 and TRBJ2-2; D ambiguous. CDR3 length: 13 amino acids. Trimming stripped 0 bases from V and 6 bases from J, with 5 bases between. Germline CDR1 MNHEY, CDR2 SVGAGI. The CDR3 is CASSYSGPGELFF. In nucleotides, the CDR3 is TGTGCCAGCAGTTACTCCGGACCCGGGGAGCTGTTTTTT.

V usage is TRBV7-9 and J usage is TRBJ1-2; D remains unclear. The V end was cut by 8 bases, the J end by 9 bases, with 16 bases between. CDR1 is SEHNR, CDR2 FQNEAQ, per germline (reference sequence). CDR3 length: 12 residues. CDR3 DNA sequence: TGTGCCAGCTCTCGCGAGACGGGGAGCTACACCTTC. Translated, it gives CASSRETGSYTF.